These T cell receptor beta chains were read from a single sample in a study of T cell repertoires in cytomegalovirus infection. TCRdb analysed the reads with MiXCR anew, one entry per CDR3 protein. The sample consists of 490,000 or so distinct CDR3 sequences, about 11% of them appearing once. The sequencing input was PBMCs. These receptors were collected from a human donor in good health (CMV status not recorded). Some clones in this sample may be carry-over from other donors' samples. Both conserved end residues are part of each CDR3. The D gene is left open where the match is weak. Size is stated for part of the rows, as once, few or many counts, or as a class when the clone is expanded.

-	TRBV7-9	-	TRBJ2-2	CASRTGGGELFF	TGTGCCAGCAGGACAGGAGGCGGGGAGCTGTTTTTT
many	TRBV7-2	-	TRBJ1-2	CASSLVMGNGYTF	TGTGCCAGCAGCTTAGTAATGGGGAATGGCTACACCTTC
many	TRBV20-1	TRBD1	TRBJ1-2	CSALDRGSYGYTF	TGCAGTGCTTTGGACAGGGGATCCTATGGCTACACCTTC
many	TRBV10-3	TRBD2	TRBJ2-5	CAISMAAGVETQYF	TGTGCCATCAGTATGGCGGCGGGAGTGGAGACCCAGTACTTC
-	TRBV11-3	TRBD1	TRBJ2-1	CASTPAGGNEQFF	TGTGCCAGCACGCCGGCAGGGGGAAATGAGCAGTTCTTC
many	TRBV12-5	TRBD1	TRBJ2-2	CASGLVLGGASGELFF	TGTGCTAGTGGTTTGGTATTAGGGGGCGCAAGCGGGGAGCTGTTTTTT
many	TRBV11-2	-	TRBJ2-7	CASSPGHRTYEQYF	TGTGCCAGCAGCCCGGGACATAGAACCTACGAGCAGTACTTC
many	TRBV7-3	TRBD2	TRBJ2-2	CASSLKGVTSGTGELFF	TGTGCCAGCAGCTTAAAGGGCGTCACTAGCGGCACCGGGGAGCTGTTTTTT
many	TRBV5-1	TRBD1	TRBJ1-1	CASSLEGGGRAEAFF	TGCGCCAGCAGCTTGGAAGGAGGGGGCAGGGCTGAAGCTTTCTTT
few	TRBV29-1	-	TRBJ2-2	CSVEGNGELFF	TGCAGCGTTGAGGGAAACGGGGAGCTGTTTTTT
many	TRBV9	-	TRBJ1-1	CASSVVGEPNTEAFF	TGTGCCAGCAGCGTAGTAGGCGAACCGAACACTGAAGCTTTCTTT
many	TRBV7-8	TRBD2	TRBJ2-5	CASITSGQETQYF	TGTGCCTCGATAACTAGCGGGCAAGAGACCCAGTACTTC
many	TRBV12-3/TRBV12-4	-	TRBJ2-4	CASSLVLGALAKNIQYF	TGTGCCAGCAGTTTAGTTTTGGGGGCCCTAGCCAAAAACATTCAGTACTTC
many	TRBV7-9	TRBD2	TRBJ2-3	CASRGAREGTDTQYF	TGTGCCAGCAGAGGAGCCCGGGAGGGCACAGATACGCAGTATTTT
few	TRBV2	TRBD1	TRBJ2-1	CASSPGQGVDEQFF	TGTGCCAGCAGTCCCGGACAGGGCGTTGATGAGCAGTTCTTC
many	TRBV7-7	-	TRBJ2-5	CASSPQVQETQYF	TGTGCCAGCAGCCCACAGGTCCAAGAGACCCAGTACTTC
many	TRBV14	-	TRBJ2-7	CASSNARAVRLGPYEQYF	TGTGCCAGCAGCAATGCCCGAGCTGTGCGTTTGGGGCCCTACGAGCAGTACTTC
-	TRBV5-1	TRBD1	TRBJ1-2	CASSPGQGKGGYTF	TGCGCCAGCAGCCCGGGACAGGGGAAGGGCGGCTACACCTTC
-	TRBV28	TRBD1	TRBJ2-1	CAIPGQGKEGEFNEQFF	TGTGCCATCCCGGGACAGGGGAAAGAGGGAGAGTTCAATGAGCAGTTCTTC
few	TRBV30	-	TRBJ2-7	CAWTPQVGYEQYF	TGTGCCTGGACCCCCCAGGTAGGGTACGAGCAGTACTTC
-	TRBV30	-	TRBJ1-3	CAWIPTGNTIYF	TGTGCCTGGATTCCGACCGGAAACACCATATATTTT
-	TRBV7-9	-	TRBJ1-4	CASSSDYGGRKEKLFF	TGTGCCAGCAGCTCCGACTATGGGGGGCGAAAAGAAAAACTGTTTTTT